The following is a TCR beta chain sequence with its context. The antigen is not known. There are 15 residues in the CDR3. Germline CDR1 and CDR2: SGHTA and FQGNSA. Trimming shortened V by 5 bases and J by 4 bases, and 15 bases separated the two germline ends. The data originate from a study of OX40 agonist ivuxolimab in advanced cancers. Study in general: Therapy given before enrollment (anti-PD-1, anti-PD-L1 or anti-CTLA-4) was allowed, and around 41% had some. Study-wide results and limits: Partial responders receiving 0.1-3.0 mg/kg showed among the lowest clonal expansion. Researchers did not establish what antigens the expanded peripheral T cells target.

Clones were read by immunoSEQ multiplex PCR, and TCRdb kept only the in-frame ones, dropping some. The sample has over 14,000 clones; about 84% are singletons. This material consisted of CD4+ or CD8+ T cells sorted from blood, taken in a trial of the OX40 agonist ivuxolimab. The rearrangement joins TRBV7-2 to TRBJ1-5; TRBD1 might be the D (5 bases). The source is an adult with an advanced solid tumor such as melanoma, head and neck, liver or kidney cancer. CDR3 region: CASSLSPDRNQPQHF. Here the CDR3 DNA reads TGTGCCAGCAGCCTTAGTCCCGACAGAAATCAGCCCCAGCATTTT.